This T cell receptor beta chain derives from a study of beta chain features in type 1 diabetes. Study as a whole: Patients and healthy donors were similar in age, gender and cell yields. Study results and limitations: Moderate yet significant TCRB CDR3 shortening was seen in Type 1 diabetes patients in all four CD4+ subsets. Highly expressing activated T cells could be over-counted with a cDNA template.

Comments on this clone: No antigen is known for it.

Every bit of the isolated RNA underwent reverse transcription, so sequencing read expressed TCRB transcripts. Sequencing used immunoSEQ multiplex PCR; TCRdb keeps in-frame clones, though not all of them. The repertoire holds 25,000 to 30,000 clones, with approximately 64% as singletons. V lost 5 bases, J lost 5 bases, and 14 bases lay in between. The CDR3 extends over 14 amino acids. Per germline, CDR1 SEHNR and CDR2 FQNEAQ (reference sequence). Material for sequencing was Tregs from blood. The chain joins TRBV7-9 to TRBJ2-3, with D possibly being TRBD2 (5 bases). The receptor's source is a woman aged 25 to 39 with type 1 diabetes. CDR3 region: CASSPRGRGDTQYF. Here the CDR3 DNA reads TGTGCCAGCAGCCCCCGCGGGCGTGGAGATACGCAGTATTTT.